Below are 22 T cell receptor beta chains sequenced from a single sample in a study of blood T cell repertoires in COVID-19. Assay used: immunoSEQ multiplex PCR; TCRdb lists only in-frame clones, some missing. The table lists 55,000 to 80,000 clones, over 65% of them singletons, with 15% to 20% in the top ten. Sequencing was done on a sample of peripheral blood. These receptors all stem from a woman over 75 with acute or convalescent COVID-19.

CDR3 in amino acids: CASSPQQGFAEAFF. The CDR3, as DNA: TGTGCCAGCAGCCCTCAACAGGGTTTTGCTGAAGCTTTCTTT. The V gene is TRBV7-9, the J gene TRBJ1-1; tentative D call: TRBD1 (6 bases). CDR3 size: 14 residues. Trimming left V 5 bases short and J 6 bases short, with 16 bases between. Germline V lookup: CDR1 SEHNR, CDR2 FQNEAQ (reference sequence). Full variable domain (rest looked up from reference TRBV7-9 and TRBJ1-1): DTGVSQNPRHKITKRGQNVTFRCDPISEHNRLYWYRQTLGQGPEFLTYFQNEAQLEKSRLLSDRFSAERPKGSFSTLEIQRTEQGDSAMYLCASSPQQGFAEAFFGQGTRLTVV.

The rearrangement joins TRBV6-6 to TRBJ2-6, with a possible D match to TRBD2 (6 bases). The germline V gene has CDR1 MNHNY and CDR2 SVGAGI (reference sequence). CDR3 length: 19 residues. V lost 5 bases and J lost 2, with 22 bases in between. CDR3 DNA: TGTGCCAGCAGTCCCCCCCGGGGCAGGGAGGTAACTGGGGCCAACGTCCTGACTTTC. This codes for CASSPPRGREVTGANVLTF.

The rearrangement joins TRBV21-1 to TRBJ2-1; TRBD1, the table's D call, was not compared with the DNA. TRBV21-1 is annotated as a pseudogene. The CDR3 has 16 amino acids. The CDR3 sequence is CASSPWTGNLTGEQFF. In DNA, the CDR3 is TGTGCCAGCAGCCCCTGGACAGGCAATTTGACCGGGGAGCAGTTCTTC.

The V gene is TRBV19, the J gene TRBJ1-2; 11 bases line up with TRBD1. Trimming took 7 bases from V and 0 from J; bases not matched to a gene: 10. The CDR3 runs 17 residues. The germline gives CDR1 LNHDA, CDR2 SQIVND (reference sequence). CDR3 region: CASTPGGQGASNYGYTF. CDR3 DNA sequence: TGTGCCAGTACGCCAGGTGGACAGGGGGCTTCTAACTATGGCTACACCTTC.

This clone was picked up one time. V usage is TRBV6-1 and J usage is TRBJ2-7; 7 positions match TRBD1. Germline CDR1 reads MNHNS; CDR2 reads SASEGT. V trimming: 2 bases; J trimming: 3 bases; junction bases outside the gene matches: 4. The CDR3 is made up of 14 amino acids. This CDR3 is CASSERGQNYEQYF. The CDR3 DNA follows: TGTGCCAGCAGTGAAAGGGGACAGAACTACGAGCAGTACTTC.

The chain employs TRBV11-3 and TRBJ2-1; perhaps TRBD2 as D (6 bases). Germline loops: CDR1 SGHNT, CDR2 YENEEA. V gave up 5 bases and J gave up 9 bases, with 23 bases separating them. There are 16 residues in the CDR3. CDR3 nucleotides: TGTGCCAGCAGCCCTAAAGCCGGGAGAGGGTTGGGTGAGCAGTTCTTC. This gives the protein CASSPKAGRGLGEQFF.

The chain combines TRBV7-9 with TRBJ1-5; TRBD1 agrees at 9 bases. V was clipped by 4 bases and J by 3 bases; unmatched bases: 4. This CDR3 has 15 amino acids. Germline CDR1 reads SEHNR; CDR2 reads FQNEAQ (reference sequence). CDR3 loop: CASSWGQGPNQPQHF. CDR3 DNA: TGTGCCAGCAGCTGGGGACAGGGTCCCAATCAGCCCCAGCATTTT.

This clone showed up just a few times. The gene calls are TRBV27 and TRBJ1-4; possibly TRBD1 for D (5 bases). CDR3 length equals 16 residues. The germline V and J ends were trimmed by 0 bases and 4 bases, with 12 bases remaining between them. The germline gives CDR1 MNHEY, CDR2 SMNVEV (reference sequence). The CDR3 sequence: CASSLSYRRINEKLFF. In nucleotides, the CDR3 is TGTGCCAGCAGTTTATCGTACAGGAGAATTAATGAAAAACTGTTTTTT.

V gene TRBV3-1 (or the pseudogene TRBV3-2) combines with J gene TRBJ1-3; maybe TRBD1 (5 bases). V lost 1 base and J 0 bases, leaving 13 bases between the germline ends. This CDR3 has 17 residues. Germline values: CDR1 LGHDT, CDR2 YNNKEL (reference sequence). The CDR3 spells CASSQGQFRGSGNTIYF. Here the CDR3 DNA reads TGTGCCAGCAGCCAAGGGCAGTTTAGGGGCTCTGGAAACACCATATATTTT.

The chain combines TRBV5-1 with TRBJ2-5; D possibly corresponds to TRBD2 (6 bases). The length of the CDR3 is 13 residues. From germline, CDR1 is SGHRS and CDR2 YFSETQ. V lost 4 bases and J 4 bases, leaving 11 bases between the germline ends. CDR3 coding DNA: TGCGCCAGCAGCCCGGACTATCCAGAGACCCAGTACTTC. Encoded protein: CASSPDYPETQYF.

This chain joins TRBV6-6 and TRBJ1-2; 7 bases line up with TRBD1. The V gene's germline CDR1 is MNHNY and CDR2 SVGAGI (reference sequence). J gave up 5 bases and V 4 bases, and 4 bases lay outside the gene matches. This CDR3 has 13 amino acids. In DNA, the CDR3 is TGTGCCAGCAGTTCGGACAGGCAATATGGCTACACCTTC. Translating it yields CASSSDRQYGYTF.

Only a few counts were recorded for this clone. This rearrangement joins TRBV9 to TRBJ1-2, with 7 bases fitting TRBD1. This CDR3 comprises 13 residues. Germline lookup yields CDR1 SGDLS and CDR2 YYNGEE. V shed 5 bases, J shed 8 bases, and the junction held 9 bases outside the gene matches. DNA for the CDR3: TGTGCCAGCAGTTTCACAGGGGATCGGGGCTACACCTTC. Translation gives CASSFTGDRGYTF.

The chain uses TRBV29-1 and TRBJ2-7; the D gene is possibly TRBD2 (6 bases). V lost 2 bases to trimming and J lost 2 bases, with 13 bases between them. The CDR3 is made up of 14 amino acids. The germline V gene has CDR1 SQVTM and CDR2 ANQGSEA. The CDR3 reads CSVESSSGTYEQYF. The CDR3 bases are TGCAGCGTTGAAAGTAGTAGCGGAACCTACGAGCAGTACTTC.

This clone is a singleton in its sample. V and J are TRBV2 and TRBJ2-1; D perhaps matches TRBD2 (6 bases). This CDR3 has 15 residues. Germline CDR1 and CDR2: SNHLY and FYNNEI. Trimming left V 4 bases short and J 4 bases short, with 14 bases between. Written as DNA, the CDR3 is TGTGCCAGCAGTGCTGAGGGAGGAATTTACAATGAGCAGTTCTTC. Amino acid sequence: CASSAEGGIYNEQFF.

The V and J genes are TRBV30 and TRBJ1-4; 7 bases map to TRBD1. This CDR3 has 11 residues. Germline V lookup: CDR1 GTSNPN, CDR2 SVGIG (reference sequence). As DNA, the CDR3 is TGTTCAGGGGGGAGTGGTGGAAAACTGTTTTTT. This encodes CSGGSGGKLFF.

V usage is TRBV10-3 and J usage is TRBJ2-7, with a possible D match to TRBD2 (5 bases). V shed 3 bases and J shed 0 bases, with 24 bases lying between them. CDR1 is ENHRY and CDR2 is SYGVKD in the germline V gene. The CDR3 totals 19 residues. The DNA for the CDR3 is TGTGCCATCAGTGAACTTGGAGACACCGAGTGGGAGAGCTCCTACGAGCAGTACTTC. Translation gives CAISELGDTEWESSYEQYF.

The CDR3, as DNA: TGTGCCAGCAGCCCGGTGGGTAGCGGGGGCAATGAGCAGTTCTTC. The encoded protein is CASSPVGSGGNEQFF. The V call is TRBV7-9, the J call TRBJ2-1; 9 nucleotides line up with TRBD2. CDR1 is SEHNR, CDR2 FQNEAQ, per germline (reference sequence). The CDR3 length is 15 residues. The junction had 8 bases not matched to a gene; V was cut back by 5 bases and J by 6 bases. The whole variable domain, remainder taken from reference TRBV7-9 and TRBJ2-1, is DTGVSQNPRHKITKRGQNVTFRCDPISEHNRLYWYRQTLGQGPEFLTYFQNEAQLEKSRLLSDRFSAERPKGSFSTLEIQRTEQGDSAMYLCASSPVGSGGNEQFFGPGTRLTVL.

The chain links TRBV6-5 to TRBJ2-7, with a possible D match to TRBD1 (7 bases). V was trimmed by 11 bases and J by 0 bases, leaving 14 bases between them. This CDR3 comprises 13 residues. CDR1 is MNHEY and CDR2 is SVGAGI in the germline V gene. CDR3 coding DNA: TGTGCCTCCAGGGGGGTAGTCTCCTACGAGCAGTACTTC. This sequence encodes CASRGVVSYEQYF.

This chain links TRBV9 with TRBJ1-1; TRBD1 might be the D (6 bases). CDR1 is SGDLS, CDR2 YYNGEE, per germline. The CDR3 consists of 14 residues. Trimming took 7 bases from V and 5 from J, leaving 18 bases between them. CDR3 region: CASGSGAFGTEAFF. Written as DNA, the CDR3 is TGTGCCAGCGGATCAGGGGCGTTTGGGACTGAAGCTTTCTTT.

The chain carries TRBV9 and TRBJ1-1, with TRBD1 matching over 7 bases. Losses at the gene ends were 4 bases for V and 4 bases for J; bases not matched to a gene: 10. This CDR3 comprises 15 residues. Germline-derived CDR1 and CDR2 are SGDLS and YYNGEE. The CDR3, as DNA: TGTGCCAGCAGCAAACAGGGGTTCGGGGGCACTGAAGCTTTCTTT. Translating gives CASSKQGFGGTEAFF.

This chain links TRBV7-9 with TRBJ1-5; possible D gene TRBD1, 5 bases. This CDR3 has 14 amino acids. Trimming took off 4 bases at V and 3 bases at J, with 10 bases between the two ends. Germline V gives CDR1 SEHNR, CDR2 FQNEAQ (reference sequence). The DNA of the CDR3 is TGTGCCAGCAGCTGGTCGACAGACAATCAGCCCCAGCATTTT. Residues: CASSWSTDNQPQHF.

The CDR3 DNA reads TGTGCCAGCAGCGTGGGGACAGGGAACTCTGGAAACACCATATATTTT. Translated: CASSVGTGNSGNTIYF. The chain has TRBV9 and TRBJ1-3; TRBD1 matches 9 bases. The germline V gene encodes CDR1 SGDLS and CDR2 YYNGEE. The ends lost 2 bases at V and 0 bases at J; junction bases unmatched: 3. The CDR3 loop spans 16 amino acids.